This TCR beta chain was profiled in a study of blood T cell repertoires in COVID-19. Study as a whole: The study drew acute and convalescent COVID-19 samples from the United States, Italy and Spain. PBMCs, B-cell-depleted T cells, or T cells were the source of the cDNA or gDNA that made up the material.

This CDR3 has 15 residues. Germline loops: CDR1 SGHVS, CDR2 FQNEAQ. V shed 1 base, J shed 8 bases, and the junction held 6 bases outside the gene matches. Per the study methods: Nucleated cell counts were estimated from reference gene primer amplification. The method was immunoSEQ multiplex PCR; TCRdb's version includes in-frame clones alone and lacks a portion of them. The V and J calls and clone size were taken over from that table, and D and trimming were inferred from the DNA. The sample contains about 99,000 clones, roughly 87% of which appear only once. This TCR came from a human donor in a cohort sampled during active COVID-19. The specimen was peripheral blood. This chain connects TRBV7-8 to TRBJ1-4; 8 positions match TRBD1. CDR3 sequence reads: CASSLGQGALEKLFF. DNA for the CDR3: TGTGCCAGCAGCTTAGGGCAGGGGGCGCTCGAAAAACTGTTTTTT.